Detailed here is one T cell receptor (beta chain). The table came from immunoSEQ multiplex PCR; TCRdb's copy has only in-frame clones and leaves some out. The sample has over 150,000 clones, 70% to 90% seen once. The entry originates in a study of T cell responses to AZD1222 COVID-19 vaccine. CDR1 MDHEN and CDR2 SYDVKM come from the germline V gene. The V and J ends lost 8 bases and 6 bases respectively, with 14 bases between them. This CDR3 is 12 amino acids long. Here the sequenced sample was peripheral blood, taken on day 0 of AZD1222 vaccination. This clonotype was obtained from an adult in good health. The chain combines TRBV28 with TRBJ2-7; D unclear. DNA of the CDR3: TGTGCCAGCCGTCCCCCCTGGGGCGAGCAGTACTTC. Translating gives CASRPPWGEQYF.